The sequence of this TCR beta chain was determined in a study of blood T cell repertoires in COVID-19. Looking at the study overall: The United States, Italy and Spain supplied acute and convalescent COVID-19 samples.

Germline assignment: CDR1 LNHNV and CDR2 YYDKDF (reference sequence). This CDR3 region has 14 residues. V lost 4 bases and J 3 bases, leaving 12 bases between the germline ends. Sequencing used immunoSEQ multiplex PCR; TCRdb keeps in-frame clones, though not all of them. The sample carries around 100,000 clones, approximately 88% recorded once. The chain uses TRBV15 and TRBJ2-5; D might be TRBD1 (5 bases). Sequencing was done on a sample of peripheral blood. This clonotype was sampled from a woman aged 55 to 70 with acute or convalescent COVID-19. CDR3 in amino acids: CATSNGQKEETQYF. The CDR3 nucleotides read TGTGCCACCAGCAACGGACAAAAGGAAGAGACCCAGTACTTC. Full variable domain (remainder filled in from reference TRBV15 and TRBJ2-5): DAMVIQNPRYQVTQFGKPVTLSCSQTLNHNVMYWYQQKSSQAPKLLFHYYDKDFNNEADTPDNFQSRRPNTSFCFLDIRSPGLGDTAMYLCATSNGQKEETQYFGPGTRLLVL.